Described below is a single T cell receptor (beta chain) sequence and its context. This CDR3 is built from 16 residues. The V end lost 3 bases, the J end lost 1 base, and 13 bases lay between the germline ends. CDR1 and CDR2 from the germline V gene are SNHLY and FYNNEI. Clones were sequenced by immunoSEQ multiplex PCR, and TCRdb holds only the in-frame ones, with some missing. The table lists more than 500,000 clones, roughly 95% of them singletons, with 0.095% to 0.14% in the top ten. CD45RO-negative cells were positively selected for CCR7, leaving out terminally differentiated effector memory CD45RA+ cells. The data belong to a study of shared clonotypes between healthy human individuals.

This TCR was sampled from a woman in her twenties or thirties in good health. This rearrangement joins TRBV2 to TRBJ2-1; no definite D call. Sequencing input: naive CD8+ T cells sorted from blood. The CDR3 sequence: CASSDLVVGSYNEQFF. The CDR3 coding sequence is TGTGCCAGCAGTGATTTGGTTGTAGGGTCCTACAATGAGCAGTTCTTC.